The next 24 T cell receptor beta chains were all read from a single sample in a study of siplizumab effects on memory and regulatory T cells. The repertoire was sequenced with immunoSEQ multiplex PCR; TCRdb's copy has only in-frame clones and lacks some. The data show about 64,000 clones, nearly 98% seen once. The sequenced sample was naive CD8+ T cells sorted from blood. These receptors were taken from a human donor in good health.

The V call is TRBV19, the J call TRBJ2-7; TRBD2 is a possible D gene (7 bases). The CDR3 contains 15 residues. Germline CDR1 reads LNHDA; CDR2 reads SQIVND (reference sequence). V was pared by 8 bases and J by 1 base, with 18 bases between. The CDR3 DNA reads TGTGCCAGTTCCCAAGGGGGGGGCCGATCCTACGAGCAGTACTTC. It yields the protein CASSQGGGRSYEQYF.

V gene TRBV30 combines with J gene TRBJ1-5; the match to TRBD1 covers 7 bases. V dropped 1 base and J dropped 8; count of bases not matched to a gene: 5. CDR3 length: 13 residues. Looked up from germline, CDR1 is GTSNPN and CDR2 is SVGIG (reference sequence). CDR3 nucleotides: TGTGCCTGGAGTGCAACTCAGGGGGAGCCCCAGCATTTT. This codes for CAWSATQGEPQHF.

This clone was observed once. CDR3 sequence reads: CASSLGQGNTGELFF. CDR3 coding DNA: TGTGCCAGCAGCTTAGGACAGGGGAACACCGGGGAGCTGTTTTTT. The chain uses TRBV7-6 and TRBJ2-2, with 7 nucleotides matching TRBD1. CDR3 length equals 15 residues. Trimming removed 1 base from V and 1 base from J; junction bases left unmatched: 0. CDR1 and CDR2 from the germline V gene are SGHVS and FNYEAQ.

J is TRBJ1-2 and V is TRBV5-5; D gene ambiguous. Germline V gene lookup returns CDR1 SGHKS and CDR2 YYEKEE (reference sequence). The CDR3 is 13 amino acids. The V gene lost 4 bases and the J gene lost 6 bases, with 13 bases spanning the gap. CDR3 region: CASSPLILDGYTF. In DNA form, the CDR3 reads TGTGCCAGCAGCCCCCTTATTCTCGATGGCTACACCTTC.

This chain connects TRBV4-1 to TRBJ1-2; the D is unclear. The CDR3 extends over 14 amino acids. Germline CDR1 MGHRA, CDR2 YSYEKL. Trimming left V 0 bases short and J 2 bases short, with 7 bases between. In nucleotides, the CDR3 is TGCGCCAGCAGCCAAGATTTGTCGAACTATGGCTACACCTTC. Protein: CASSQDLSNYGYTF.

The chain links TRBV7-9 to TRBJ1-5; D unresolved. Germline V gene data show CDR1 as SEHNR and CDR2 as FQNEAQ (reference sequence). V lost 1 base, J lost 0 bases, and 7 bases lay in between. This CDR3 is 15 amino acids long. The CDR3 DNA is TGTGCCAGCAGCTTAGACGGGAATAGCAATCAGCCCCAGCATTTT. Translation gives CASSLDGNSNQPQHF.

V usage is TRBV29-1 and J usage is TRBJ2-3; a weak D match, TRBD2 (6 bases). There are 15 residues in the CDR3. Germline V gives CDR1 SQVTM, CDR2 ANQGSEA. V shed 1 base and J shed 5 bases, with 16 bases lying between them. The chain's CDR3 is CSVEAGTFVGDTQYF. The CDR3 region has the DNA TGCAGCGTTGAAGCCGGGACTTTCGTTGGAGATACGCAGTATTTT.

This clone was detected only once. V is TRBV4-1 and J is TRBJ2-5, with a possible D match to TRBD1 (5 bases). The CDR3 has 14 residues. From germline, CDR1 is MGHRA and CDR2 YSYEKL. V was trimmed by 0 bases and J by 3 bases, leaving 8 bases between them. Written as DNA, the CDR3 is TGCGCCAGCAGCCAAGAAGGCAGGGAAGAGACCCAGTACTTC. Its translation is CASSQEGREETQYF.

The chain recombines TRBV4-3 with TRBJ2-1; D is ambiguous. V lost 4 bases and J 0 bases, leaving 13 bases between the germline ends. CDR3 size: 16 residues. CDR1 is LGHNA and CDR2 is YSLEER in the germline V gene. CDR3 sequence: CASSPTAYSSYNEQFF. The DNA for the CDR3 is TGCGCCAGCAGCCCTACGGCCTATAGCTCCTACAATGAGCAGTTCTTC.

The rearrangement uses TRBV27 and TRBJ2-4; D uncertain. From germline, CDR1 is MNHEY and CDR2 SMNVEV (reference sequence). Trimming stripped 2 bases from V and 0 bases from J, with 11 bases between. The CDR3 spans 16 residues. The DNA of the CDR3 is TGTGCCAGCAGTTTACGGCGGCTCCTAGCCAAAAACATTCAGTACTTC. Translating it yields CASSLRRLLAKNIQYF.

This rearrangement joins TRBV4-1 to TRBJ1-6; 7 bases are a match to TRBD1. CDR3 length: 15 residues. Germline V gene lookup returns CDR1 MGHRA and CDR2 YSYEKL. The V segment lost 4 bases and the J segment 7 bases; nucleotides outside the gene matches: 7. The CDR3 nucleotides are TGCGCCAGCAGCCTAGGTGGGGGACAGAATTCACCCCTCCACTTT. Amino acids: CASSLGGGQNSPLHF.

The rearrangement links TRBV7-3 to TRBJ2-3; D call uncertain. The CDR3 sequence is 13 residues long. Germline CDR1 reads SGHTA; CDR2 reads FQGTGA. The germline V and J ends were trimmed by 2 bases and 4 bases, with 7 bases remaining between them. The CDR3 DNA reads TGTGCCAGCAGCTTATTCGGCGCAGATACGCAGTATTTT. This gives the protein CASSLFGADTQYF.

The chain links TRBV4-1 to TRBJ2-7, with D unresolved. The CDR3 is 15 amino acids. Between the trimmed V and J ends, which lost 0 bases and 0 bases, there was a span of 9 bases. Germline lookup yields CDR1 MGHRA and CDR2 YSYEKL. CDR3 region: CASSQDRLSSYEQYF. The CDR3 bases are TGCGCCAGCAGCCAAGATCGGCTTAGCTCCTACGAGCAGTACTTC.

The chain carries TRBV7-6 and TRBJ2-7; the match to TRBD1 covers 8 bases. The CDR3 is 17 residues long. The V gene's germline CDR1 is SGHVS and CDR2 FNYEAQ. Trimming cost V 4 bases and J 2 bases; bases outside gene matches: 13. The CDR3 loop is CASSSDRVGDGPYEQYF. The CDR3 coding sequence is TGTGCCAGCAGCTCGGACAGGGTTGGTGATGGGCCCTACGAGCAGTACTTC. The complete variable domain, with remaining parts taken from reference TRBV7-6 and TRBJ2-7, reads GAGVSQSPRYKVTKRGQDVALRCDPISGHVSLYWYRQALGQGPEFLTYFNYEAQQDKSGLPNDRFSAERPEGSISTLTIQRTEQRDSAMYRCASSSDRVGDGPYEQYFGPGTRLTVT.

Comments on this clone: One end of the junction varies from germline; a read error may be responsible. The sample contains more than one DNA sequence encoding this CDR3. This chain links TRBV27 with TRBJ2-3; D may correspond to TRBD1 or TRBD2 (5 bases each). The CDR3 loop spans 13 amino acids. Germline V gives CDR1 MNHEY, CDR2 SMNVEV (reference sequence). The CDR3 bases are TGTGCCAGCAGTCCCCTGATGGGGGATACGCAGTACTTT. The encoded protein is CASSPLMGDTQYF.

This clone was counted a single time. The rearrangement links TRBV4-3 to TRBJ2-5, with D possibly TRBD2 on 5 matching bases. V lost 0 bases to trimming and J lost 5 bases, with 7 bases between them. The CDR3 totals 13 residues. CDR1 is LGHNA, CDR2 YSLEER, per germline. The CDR3 loop is CASSQDRGETQYF. CDR3 nucleotides: TGCGCCAGCAGCCAAGATAGAGGGGAGACCCAGTACTTC.

This clone was observed a single time. The chain uses TRBV30 and TRBJ2-3; maybe TRBD2 (5 bases). Trimming removed 2 bases from V and 0 bases from J, with 9 bases in between. CDR1 GTSNPN and CDR2 SVGIG come from the germline V gene (reference sequence). The CDR3 is made up of 14 amino acids. DNA for the CDR3: TGTGCCTGGAGTTGGTCGGGGAGCACAGATACGCAGTATTTT. Amino acids: CAWSWSGSTDTQYF.

J is TRBJ1-3 and V is TRBV28, with D possibly being TRBD1 (5 bases). Trimming pared 5 bases from V and 4 bases from J, leaving 12 bases between. Germline CDR1 reads MDHEN; CDR2 reads SYDVKM. The CDR3 is made up of 14 amino acids. Here the CDR3 DNA reads TGTGCCAGCAGTGCCCAGGGCTCCGGAAACACCATATATTTT. Its translation is CASSAQGSGNTIYF. Full variable domain (outside the CDR3, taken from reference TRBV28 and TRBJ1-3): DVKVTQSSRYLVKRTGEKVFLECVQDMDHENMFWYRQDPGLGLRLIYFSYDVKMKEKGDIPEGYSVSREKKERFSLILESASTNQTSMYLCASSAQGSGNTIYFGEGSWLTVV.

The CDR3: CASSEAGSGTPNGYTF. CDR3 sequence (DNA): TGTGCCAGCAGTGAAGCGGGTTCCGGGACCCCAAATGGCTACACCTTC. This sequence joins TRBV6-1 and TRBJ1-2, with D possibly being TRBD1 (5 bases). Germline loops: CDR1 MNHNS, CDR2 SASEGT. The CDR3 has 16 residues. V lost 0 bases to trimming and J lost 6 bases, with 17 bases between them.

This clone was seen just once. This chain connects TRBV7-9 to TRBJ2-5; 7 nucleotides agree with TRBD2. Germline CDR1 is SEHNR and CDR2 is FQNEAQ (reference sequence). This CDR3 is built from 13 residues. V trimming: 6 bases; J trimming: 3 bases; junction bases outside the gene matches: 4. Here the CDR3 DNA reads TGTGCCAGCAGATCGGGGACTAAAGAGACCCAGTACTTC. This translates into CASRSGTKETQYF.

This clone was counted once. The V and J genes are TRBV7-9 and TRBJ1-4; no definite D call. Trimming removed 5 bases at V and 10 bases at J, with 20 bases between. The CDR3 has 15 amino acids. Per the germline V gene, CDR1 is SEHNR and CDR2 is FQNEAQ (reference sequence). CDR3 in DNA: TGTGCCAGCAGCGGGCTGGGTCCCGAGGGTGGAAAACTGTTTTTT. This translates into CASSGLGPEGGKLFF.

The V gene is TRBV6-5, the J gene TRBJ1-2; D is undetermined. This CDR3 region has 13 residues. Germline V gene data show CDR1 as MNHEY and CDR2 as SVGAGI. V lost 6 bases and J 4 bases, leaving 12 bases between the germline ends. CDR3 sequence reads: CASSLGSGYGYTF. The CDR3, as DNA: TGTGCCAGCAGCCTAGGGTCGGGCTATGGCTACACCTTC.

This chain joins TRBV5-1 and TRBJ2-7; 7 nucleotides match TRBD1. This CDR3 spans 16 amino acids. Trimming cost V 2 bases and J 0 bases; bases outside gene matches: 8. The V gene's germline CDR1 is SGHRS and CDR2 YFSETQ. The CDR3 spells CASSFGTEFFSYEQYF. In nucleotides, the CDR3 is TGCGCCAGCAGCTTCGGGACAGAATTTTTCTCCTACGAGCAGTACTTC.

The V and J genes are TRBV29-1 and TRBJ1-1; D unresolved. Germline lookup yields CDR1 SQVTM and CDR2 ANQGSEA. Trimming took off 5 bases at V and 6 bases at J, with 10 bases between the two ends. The CDR3 has 11 residues. Here the CDR3 DNA reads TGCAGCGTTATTGCGGGCGCTGAAGCTTTCTTT. Amino acids: CSVIAGAEAFF.